This T cell receptor (beta chain) was sequenced during a study of blood T cell repertoires in COVID-19. This clone has more than one count but fewer than ten. Data came from immunoSEQ multiplex PCR; TCRdb stores just in-frame clones and leaves some out. This table holds 53,000 or so clones, 76% found once. The ends lost 2 bases at V and 3 bases at J; junction bases unmatched: 8. The CDR3 totals 15 residues. Per the germline V gene, CDR1 is SGHRS and CDR2 is YFSETQ. The source is a man between 50 and 59 years old with active or convalescent COVID-19. Sample: peripheral blood. The chain couples TRBV5-1 to TRBJ2-7; TRBD1 agrees at 7 bases. In nucleotides, the CDR3 is TGCGCCAGCAGCTTAAACACCGGGACAGACTACGAGCAGTACTTC. The encoded protein is CASSLNTGTDYEQYF.